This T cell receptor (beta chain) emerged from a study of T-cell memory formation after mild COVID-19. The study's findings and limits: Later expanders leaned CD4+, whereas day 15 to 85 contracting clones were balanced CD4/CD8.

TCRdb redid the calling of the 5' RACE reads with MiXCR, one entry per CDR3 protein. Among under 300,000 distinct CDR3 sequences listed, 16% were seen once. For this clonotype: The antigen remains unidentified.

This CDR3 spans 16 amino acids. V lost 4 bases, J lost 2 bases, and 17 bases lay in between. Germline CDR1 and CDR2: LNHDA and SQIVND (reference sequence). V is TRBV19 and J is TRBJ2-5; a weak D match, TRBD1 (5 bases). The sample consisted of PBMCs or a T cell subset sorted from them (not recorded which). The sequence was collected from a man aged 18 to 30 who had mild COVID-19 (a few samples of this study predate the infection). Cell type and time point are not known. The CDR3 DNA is TGTGCCAGTAGTAAGAGACAGCTTTCGGCTCAAGAGACCCAGTACTTC. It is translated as CASSKRQLSAQETQYF.